The present TCR beta chain was sequenced within a study of blood T cell repertoires in COVID-19. On the study more broadly: Sources were T cells, B-cell-depleted T cells, or PBMCs; the material itself was cDNA or gDNA.

Cohorts were based on clinical histories the participants reported. In the 2 weeks before study entry, exposed participants met a COVID-19 case, which was PCR-confirmed or clinician-diagnosed. As processed by the authors: Reference gene primer amplification in the assay estimated nucleated cell counts. Repertoires were generated with immunoSEQ multiplex PCR, while TCRdb's copy carries only in-frame clones and drops some. V and J calls and clone size follow that table, whereas D and trimming were derived from the DNA. The sample includes roughly 400,000 clones, approximately 90% of them seen just once. The source material was PBMCs or T cells enriched from blood (not recorded which). The receptor was isolated from a woman in her 40s who had been exposed to COVID-19.

The CDR3 nucleotides read TGTGCCAGCAGCTTAGGCGGGGGGGGAAAAGCTTTCTTT. It specifies CASSLGGGGKAFF. The rearrangement uses TRBV11-3 and TRBJ1-1; D perhaps matches TRBD1 (5 bases). Trimming removed 1 base from V and 9 bases from J, with 12 bases in between. The length of the CDR3 is 13 residues. Germline lookup yields CDR1 SGHNT and CDR2 YENEEA.